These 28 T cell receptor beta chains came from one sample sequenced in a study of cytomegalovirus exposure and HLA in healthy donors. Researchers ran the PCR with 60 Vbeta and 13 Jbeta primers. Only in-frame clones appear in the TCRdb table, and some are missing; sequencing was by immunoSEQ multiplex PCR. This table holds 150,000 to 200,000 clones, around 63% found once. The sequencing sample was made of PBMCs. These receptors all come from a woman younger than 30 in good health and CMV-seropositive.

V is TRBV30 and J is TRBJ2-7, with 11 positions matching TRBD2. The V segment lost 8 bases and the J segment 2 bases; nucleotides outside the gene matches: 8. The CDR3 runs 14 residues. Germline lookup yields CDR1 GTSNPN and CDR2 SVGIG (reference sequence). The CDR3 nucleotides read TGTGCCGGAACCGGGACTAGCGGCGCCTACGAGCAGTACTTC. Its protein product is CAGTGTSGAYEQYF.

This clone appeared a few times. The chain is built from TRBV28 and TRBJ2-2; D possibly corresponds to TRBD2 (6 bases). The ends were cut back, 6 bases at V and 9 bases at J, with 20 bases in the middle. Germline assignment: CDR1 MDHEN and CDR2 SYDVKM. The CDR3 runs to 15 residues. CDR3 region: CASRQRLDSNRELFF. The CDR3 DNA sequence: TGTGCCAGCAGGCAGAGACTAGATTCAAATCGGGAGCTGTTTTTT.

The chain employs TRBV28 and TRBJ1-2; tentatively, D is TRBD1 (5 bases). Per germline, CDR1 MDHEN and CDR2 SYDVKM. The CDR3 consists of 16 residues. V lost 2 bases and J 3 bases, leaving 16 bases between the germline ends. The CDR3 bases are TGTGCCAGCAGTTTAGGGGCTAGGGATTCCCACTATGGCTACACCTTC. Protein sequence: CASSLGARDSHYGYTF.

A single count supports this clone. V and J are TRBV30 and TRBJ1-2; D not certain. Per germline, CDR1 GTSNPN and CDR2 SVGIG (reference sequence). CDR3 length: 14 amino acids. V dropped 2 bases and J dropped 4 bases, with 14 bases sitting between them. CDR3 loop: CAWSLDLGAYGYTF. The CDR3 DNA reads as TGTGCCTGGAGTTTAGACCTAGGAGCCTATGGCTACACCTTC. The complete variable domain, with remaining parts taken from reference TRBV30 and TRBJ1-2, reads SQTIHQWPATLVQPVGSPLSLECTVEGTSNPNLYWYRQAAGRGLQLLFYSVGIGQISSEVPQNLSASRPQDRQFILSSKKLLLSDSGFYLCAWSLDLGAYGYTFGSGTRLTVV.

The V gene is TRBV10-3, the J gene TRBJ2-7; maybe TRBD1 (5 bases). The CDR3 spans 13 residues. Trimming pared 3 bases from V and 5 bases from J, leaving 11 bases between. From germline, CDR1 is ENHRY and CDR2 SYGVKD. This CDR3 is CAISDQGSDEQYF. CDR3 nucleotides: TGTGCCATCAGTGACCAGGGTAGTGACGAGCAGTACTTC.

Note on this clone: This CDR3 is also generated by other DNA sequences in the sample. The CDR3 loop is CASSGGNYNEQFF. CDR3 nucleotide sequence: TGTGCCAGTAGCGGGGGAAACTACAATGAGCAGTTCTTC. The chain joins TRBV19 to TRBJ2-1; TRBD2 might be the D (6 bases). The V gene's germline CDR1 is LNHDA and CDR2 SQIVND (reference sequence). V was clipped by 6 bases and J by 3 bases, with 9 bases between them. The CDR3 covers 13 residues.

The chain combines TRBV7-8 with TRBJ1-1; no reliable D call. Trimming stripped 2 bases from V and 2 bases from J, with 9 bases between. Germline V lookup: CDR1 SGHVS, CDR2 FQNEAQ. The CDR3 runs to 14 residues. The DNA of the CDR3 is TGTGCCAGCAGCTTATCAGGCAGAAACACTGAAGCTTTCTTT. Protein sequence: CASSLSGRNTEAFF.

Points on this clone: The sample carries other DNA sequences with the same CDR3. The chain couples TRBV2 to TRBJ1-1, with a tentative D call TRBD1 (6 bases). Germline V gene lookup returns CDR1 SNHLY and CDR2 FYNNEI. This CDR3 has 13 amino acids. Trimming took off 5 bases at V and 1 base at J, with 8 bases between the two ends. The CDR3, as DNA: TGTGCCAGCAGTCTACAGGGGAACACTGAAGCTTTCTTT. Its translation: CASSLQGNTEAFF.

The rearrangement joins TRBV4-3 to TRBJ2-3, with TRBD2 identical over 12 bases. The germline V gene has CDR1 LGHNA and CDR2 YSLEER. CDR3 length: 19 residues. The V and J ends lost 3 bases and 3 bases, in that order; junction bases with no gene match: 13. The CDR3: CASSQAAGLAGGETDTQYF. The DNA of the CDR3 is TGCGCCAGCAGCCAGGCGGCGGGGCTAGCGGGGGGGGAGACAGATACGCAGTATTTT.

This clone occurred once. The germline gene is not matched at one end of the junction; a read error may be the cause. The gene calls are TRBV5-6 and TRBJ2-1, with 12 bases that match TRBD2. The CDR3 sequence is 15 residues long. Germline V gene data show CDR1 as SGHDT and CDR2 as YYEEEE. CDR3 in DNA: TGTACCAGCAGCCATGCTAGCGGGAGGGCCAATGAGCAGTTCTTC. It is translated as CTSSHASGRANEQFF.

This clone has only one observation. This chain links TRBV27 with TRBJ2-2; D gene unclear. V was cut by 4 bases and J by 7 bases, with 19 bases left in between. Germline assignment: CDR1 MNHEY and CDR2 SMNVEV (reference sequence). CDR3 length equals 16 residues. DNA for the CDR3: TGTGCCAGCAGTTCCCCCGCCGCAGGTGGTATCGGGGAGCTGTTTTTT. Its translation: CASSSPAAGGIGELFF.

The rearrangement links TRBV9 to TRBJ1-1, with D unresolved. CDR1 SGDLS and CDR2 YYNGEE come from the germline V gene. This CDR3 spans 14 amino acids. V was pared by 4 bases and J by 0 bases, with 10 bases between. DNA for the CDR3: TGTGCCAGCAGCCCCAGGCCTATGAACACTGAAGCTTTCTTT. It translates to CASSPRPMNTEAFF.

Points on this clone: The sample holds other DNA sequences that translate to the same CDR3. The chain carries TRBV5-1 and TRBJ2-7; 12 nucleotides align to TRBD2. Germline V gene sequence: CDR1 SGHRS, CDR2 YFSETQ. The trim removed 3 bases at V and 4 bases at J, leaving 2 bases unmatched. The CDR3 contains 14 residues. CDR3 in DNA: TGCGCCAGCAGCTACGGGACTAGCGGGTACGAGCAGTACTTC. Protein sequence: CASSYGTSGYEQYF.

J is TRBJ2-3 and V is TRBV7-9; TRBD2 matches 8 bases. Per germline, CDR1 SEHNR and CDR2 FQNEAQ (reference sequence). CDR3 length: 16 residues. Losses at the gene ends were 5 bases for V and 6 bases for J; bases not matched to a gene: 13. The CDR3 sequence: CASSPSRGLGGDTQYF. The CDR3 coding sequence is TGTGCCAGCAGCCCATCCCGGGGACTAGGGGGGGATACGCAGTATTTT.

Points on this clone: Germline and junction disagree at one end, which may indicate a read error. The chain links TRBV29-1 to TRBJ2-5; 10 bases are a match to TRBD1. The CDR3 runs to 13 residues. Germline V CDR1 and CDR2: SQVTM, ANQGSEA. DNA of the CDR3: TGCAGCGCCAACCGGGACAGGGGAGAGGCCCAGTACTTC. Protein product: CSANRDRGEAQYF.

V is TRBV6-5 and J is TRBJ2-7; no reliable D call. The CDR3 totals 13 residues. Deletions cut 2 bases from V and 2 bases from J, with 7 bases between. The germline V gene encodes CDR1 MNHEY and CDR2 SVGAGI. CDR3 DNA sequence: TGTGCCAGCAGTTACATGCCAGCCTACGAGCAGTACTTC. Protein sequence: CASSYMPAYEQYF.

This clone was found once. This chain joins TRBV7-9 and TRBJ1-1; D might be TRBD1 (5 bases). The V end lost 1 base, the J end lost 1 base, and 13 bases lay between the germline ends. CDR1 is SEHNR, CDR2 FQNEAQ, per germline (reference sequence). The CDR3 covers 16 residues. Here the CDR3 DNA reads TGTGCCAGCAGCTTAGTTCAGGGTATCGGGAACACTGAAGCTTTCTTT. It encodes CASSLVQGIGNTEAFF.

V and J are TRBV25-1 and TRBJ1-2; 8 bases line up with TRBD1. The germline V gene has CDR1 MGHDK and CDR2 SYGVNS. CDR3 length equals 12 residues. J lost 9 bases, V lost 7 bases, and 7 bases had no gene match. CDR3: CASTPGQGRYTF. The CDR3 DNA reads TGTGCCAGCACCCCCGGACAGGGACGCTACACCTTC.

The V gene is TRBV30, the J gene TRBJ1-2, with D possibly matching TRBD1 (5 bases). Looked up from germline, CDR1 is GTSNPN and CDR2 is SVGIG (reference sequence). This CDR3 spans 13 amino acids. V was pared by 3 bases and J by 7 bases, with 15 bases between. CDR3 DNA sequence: TGTGCCTGGAGCTCAGGAGGAGGGGCTGGCTACACCTTC. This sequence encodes CAWSSGGGAGYTF. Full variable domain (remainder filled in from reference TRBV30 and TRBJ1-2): SQTIHQWPATLVQPVGSPLSLECTVEGTSNPNLYWYRQAAGRGLQLLFYSVGIGQISSEVPQNLSASRPQDRQFILSSKKLLLSDSGFYLCAWSSGGGAGYTFGSGTRLTVV.

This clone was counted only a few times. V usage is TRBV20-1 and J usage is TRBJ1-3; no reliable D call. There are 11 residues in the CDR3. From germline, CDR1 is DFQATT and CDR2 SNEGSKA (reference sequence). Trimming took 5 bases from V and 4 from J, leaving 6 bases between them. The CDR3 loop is CSAPQGNTIYF. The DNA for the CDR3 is TGCAGTGCTCCTCAGGGAAACACCATATATTTT.

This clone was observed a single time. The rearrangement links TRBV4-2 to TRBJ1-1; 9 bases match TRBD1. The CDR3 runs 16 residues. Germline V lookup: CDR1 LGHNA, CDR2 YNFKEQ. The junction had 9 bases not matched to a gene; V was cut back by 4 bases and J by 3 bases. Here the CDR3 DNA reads TGTGCCAGCAGCCCGTCGACAGGGGGGTTATACACTGAAGCTTTCTTT. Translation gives CASSPSTGGLYTEAFF.

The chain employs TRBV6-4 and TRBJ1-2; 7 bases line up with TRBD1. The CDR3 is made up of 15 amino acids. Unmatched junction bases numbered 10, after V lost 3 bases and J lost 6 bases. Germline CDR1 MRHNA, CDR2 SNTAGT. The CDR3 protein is CASSESGTAFNGYTF. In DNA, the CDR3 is TGTGCCAGCAGTGAGTCCGGGACAGCGTTTAATGGCTACACCTTC.

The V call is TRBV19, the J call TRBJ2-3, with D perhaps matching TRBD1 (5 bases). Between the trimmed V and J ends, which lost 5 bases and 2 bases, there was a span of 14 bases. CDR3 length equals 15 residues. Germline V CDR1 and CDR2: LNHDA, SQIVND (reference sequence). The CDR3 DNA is TGTGCCAGTAGTCCAGGGCCCCCTTACACAGATACGCAGTATTTT. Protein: CASSPGPPYTDTQYF.

The CDR3 protein is CAWSGDPLSYEQYF. CDR3 in DNA: TGTGCCTGGAGCGGGGATCCGCTCTCCTACGAGCAGTACTTC. This chain links TRBV30 with TRBJ2-7; D may be TRBD2 (5 bases). The V gene lost 3 bases and the J gene lost 0 bases, with 12 bases spanning the gap. This CDR3 contains 14 residues. Germline CDR1 and CDR2: GTSNPN and SVGIG (reference sequence).

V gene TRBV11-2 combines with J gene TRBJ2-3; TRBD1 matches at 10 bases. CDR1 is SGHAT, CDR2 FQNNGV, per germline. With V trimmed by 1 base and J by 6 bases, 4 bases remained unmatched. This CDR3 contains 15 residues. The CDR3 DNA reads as TGTGCCAGCAGCTTAGGGACAGGGGGACTGGATACGCAGTATTTT. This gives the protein CASSLGTGGLDTQYF. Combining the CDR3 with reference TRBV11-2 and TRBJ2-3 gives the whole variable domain EAGVAQSPRYKIIEKRQSVAFWCNPISGHATLYWYQQILGQGPKLLIQFQNNGVVDDSQLPKDRFSAERLKGVDSTLKIQPAKLEDSAVYLCASSLGTGGLDTQYFGPGTRLTVL.

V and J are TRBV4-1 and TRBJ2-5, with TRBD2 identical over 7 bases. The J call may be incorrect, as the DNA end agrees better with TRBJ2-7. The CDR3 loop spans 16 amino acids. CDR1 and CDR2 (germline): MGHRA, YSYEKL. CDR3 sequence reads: CASSRNLAGAVYEQYF. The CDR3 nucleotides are TGCGCCAGCAGCCGGAATTTAGCGGGTGCTGTCTACGAGCAGTACTTC.

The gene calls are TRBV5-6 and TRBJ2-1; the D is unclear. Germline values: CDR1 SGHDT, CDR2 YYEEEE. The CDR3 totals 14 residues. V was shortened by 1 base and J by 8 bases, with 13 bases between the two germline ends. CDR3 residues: CASSLSLVRHEQFF. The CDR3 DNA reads TGTGCCAGCAGCTTGAGCCTAGTTCGTCATGAGCAGTTCTTC.

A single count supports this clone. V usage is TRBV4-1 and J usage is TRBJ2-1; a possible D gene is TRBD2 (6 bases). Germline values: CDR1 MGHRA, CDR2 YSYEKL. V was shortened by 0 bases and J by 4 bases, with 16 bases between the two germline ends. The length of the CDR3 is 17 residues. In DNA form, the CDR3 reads TGCGCCAGCAGCCAAGAGAATGCGGAGGGTTTTTACAATGAGCAGTTCTTC. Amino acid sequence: CASSQENAEGFYNEQFF.